A selection of T cell receptor beta chains follows, all from one sample in a study of cytotoxic CD8 clonotypes in ibrutinib-treated CLL. Profiling relied on immunoSEQ multiplex PCR, and the TCRdb table lists in-frame clones only, not all of them. The sample holds 60,000 to 95,000 clones; over 65% are singletons and the top ten take around 37%. The sample here was PBMCs, taken after 24 months of ibrutinib treatment. The receptors stem from a human donor with chronic lymphocytic leukemia. The CDR3 runs from the conserved cysteine through the conserved F or W. The order of the fields is D gene, clone size, CDR3 length, J gene, V gene, CDR3 protein, CDR3 DNA. The D gene is left open where the match is weak. Size is stated for part of the rows, as once, few or many counts, or as a class when the clone is expanded.

d_gene: .
abundance: .
len: 12
j_gene: TRBJ2-1
v_gene: TRBV6-1
CDR3aa: CASSDGWNEQFF
CDR3nt: TGTGCCAGCAGTGACGGGTGGAATGAGCAGTTCTTC

d_gene: TRBD2
abundance: .
len: 22
j_gene: TRBJ2-7
v_gene: TRBV4-3
CDR3aa: CASSPPPSQFDETSGANYEQYF
CDR3nt: TGCGCCAGCAGCCCACCCCCCAGCCAATTTGACGAAACTAGCGGAGCAAATTACGAGCAGTACTTC

d_gene: TRBD1
abundance: .
len: 18
j_gene: TRBJ2-6
v_gene: TRBV7-2
CDR3aa: CASSLLGQGATGANVLTF
CDR3nt: TGTGCCAGCAGCTTATTGGGGCAGGGGGCGACTGGGGCCAACGTCCTGACTTTC

d_gene: .
abundance: .
len: 15
j_gene: TRBJ2-3
v_gene: TRBV29-1
CDR3aa: CSVEGPGARADTQYF
CDR3nt: TGCAGCGTTGAAGGCCCGGGGGCGCGGGCAGATACGCAGTATTTT

d_gene: TRBD1
abundance: .
len: 14
j_gene: TRBJ2-3
v_gene: TRBV19
CDR3aa: CASSAGQGKDTQYF
CDR3nt: TGTGCCAGTAGTGCGGGACAGGGGAAGGATACGCAGTATTTT

d_gene: TRBD2
abundance: .
len: 11
j_gene: TRBJ2-7
v_gene: TRBV20-1
CDR3aa: CSSGREVEQYF
CDR3nt: TGCAGTTCGGGGCGGGAGGTCGAGCAGTACTTC

d_gene: .
abundance: .
len: 14
j_gene: TRBJ2-3
v_gene: TRBV7-2
CDR3aa: CASRLGGSTDTQYF
CDR3nt: TGTGCCAGCAGGCTAGGGGGAAGCACAGATACGCAGTATTTT

d_gene: .
abundance: .
len: 20
j_gene: TRBJ2-2
v_gene: TRBV9
CDR3aa: CASSPYSPFNRGGQTGELFF
CDR3nt: TGTGCCAGCAGCCCCTATTCCCCTTTTAACAGGGGAGGTCAGACCGGGGAGCTGTTTTTT

d_gene: .
abundance: .
len: 15
j_gene: TRBJ1-4
v_gene: TRBV9
CDR3aa: CASSARGADVEKLFF
CDR3nt: TGTGCCAGCAGCGCCCGGGGGGCCGACGTAGAAAAACTGTTTTTT

d_gene: .
abundance: .
len: 18
j_gene: TRBJ2-3
v_gene: TRBV10-2
CDR3aa: CASSEWNLREWGTDTQYF
CDR3nt: TGCGCCAGCAGTGAGTGGAATCTTCGGGAGTGGGGCACAGATACGCAGTATTTT

d_gene: .
abundance: .
len: 14
j_gene: TRBJ2-7
v_gene: TRBV7-8
CDR3aa: CASSLLGMGYEQYF
CDR3nt: TGTGCCAGCAGCTTACTAGGGATGGGCTACGAGCAGTACTTC

d_gene: TRBD2
abundance: .
len: 15
j_gene: TRBJ2-1
v_gene: TRBV18
CDR3aa: CASLNLSGLNNEQFF
CDR3nt: TGTGCCAGCCTTAACCTTAGCGGGCTGAACAATGAGCAGTTCTTC

d_gene: .
abundance: .
len: 15
j_gene: TRBJ2-2
v_gene: TRBV5-6
CDR3aa: CASSPRTLLTGELFF
CDR3nt: TGTGCCAGCAGCCCCAGGACTTTATTAACCGGGGAGCTGTTTTTT

d_gene: .
abundance: once
len: 14
j_gene: TRBJ2-7
v_gene: TRBV11-2
CDR3aa: CASSSLLWGYEQYF
CDR3nt: TGTGCCAGCAGCTCCCTACTATGGGGCTACGAGCAGTACTTC

d_gene: .
abundance: .
len: 15
j_gene: TRBJ1-5
v_gene: TRBV7-6
CDR3aa: CASSPRAGVNQPQHF
CDR3nt: TGTGCCAGCAGCCCCAGGGCTGGGGTCAATCAGCCCCAGCATTTT